This TCR beta chain comes out of a study of blood T cells in healthy people across ages. Study findings and constraints: Donor CMV infection status was unknown, possibly confounding age-related changes in expanded clonotypes. Researchers deemed the diversity estimates from one million T cells underestimates. TCR beta diversity, measured per million T cells, fell in a roughly linear way with age.

V was shortened by 4 bases and J by 1 base, with 10 bases between the two germline ends. The CDR3 totals 14 residues. Germline lookup yields CDR1 MGHDK and CDR2 SYGVNS. Donors ranged from roughly 6 to 100 years old and were healthy Caucasians in Russia. With a J-beta primer mix and a sample-barcoded 5' primer, a second PCR ran about 7 to 12 cycles. A single record per CDR3 protein comes from TCRdb applying MiXCR to the 5' RACE reads. The data contain fewer than 800,000 distinct CDR3 sequences, 49% of them singletons. This clonotype was counted a single time. Its specificity is unknown. This sequence originates from a woman aged 55-69 years in good health. This sequence joins TRBV25-1 and TRBJ1-1; D may be TRBD1 (5 bases). The sequenced sample consisted of blood. The DNA of the CDR3 is TGTGCCAGCAGTGCTCCAGGGAAGAACACTGAAGCTTTCTTT. Residues: CASSAPGKNTEAFF.